This T cell receptor (beta chain) was captured in a study of long-term antiretroviral therapy in people with HIV. Survey-level immunoSEQ v3.0 assays were run. Sequencing was intended to reach about 40,000-55,000 T-cell genomes per sample. Generated by immunoSEQ multiplex PCR, the TCRdb table keeps only in-frame clones and is missing some. The sample lists about 35,000 clones, 80% to 85% occurring once. Trimming removed 0 bases at V and 1 base at J, with 11 bases between. This CDR3 is built from 15 residues. Looked up from germline, CDR1 is SGHNT and CDR2 is YYREEE (reference sequence). Study-wide results and caveats: Pre-ART expanded TRB clones stayed dominant throughout, though often decreasing after ART. Despite increasing after ART, diversity remained lower than that of transplant donor controls.

A note on this clone: No antigen is known for it.

This sample comprised unsorted PBMCs, obtained 1 year after starting antiretroviral therapy. This sequence was found in a man aged 18 to 29 with HIV. The chain has TRBV5-4 and TRBJ2-7; possible D gene TRBD2, 6 bases. Here the CDR3 DNA reads TGTGCCAGCAGCTTGGGACTAGAGGGATCCTACGAGCAGTACTTC. Residues: CASSLGLEGSYEQYF.